A selection of T cell receptor beta chains follows, all from one sample in a study of blood T cell repertoires in COVID-19. Profiling relied on immunoSEQ multiplex PCR, and the TCRdb table lists in-frame clones only, not all of them. The sample lists around 300,000 clones, about 91% occurring once. Sequenced material: peripheral blood. These receptors all stem from a woman in her 30s with COVID-19, enrolled during active disease. Each CDR3 is given with its conserved first and last residue.

V gene | CDR3 protein
TRBV19 | CASSASLAGGDNEQFF
TRBV11-2 | CASTPTALNTGELFF
TRBV19 | CASSTFDRGNSPLHF
TRBV6-5 | CASTPGLASDEQFF
TRBV3-1/TRBV3-2 | CASSAWTGSTEAFF
TRBV3-1/TRBV3-2 | CASSQVDSTIYF
TRBV4-1 | CASSQLTARVGNSPLHF
TRBV6-5 | CASTLTGSGTQYF
TRBV7-9 | CASSAREIGQYF
TRBV18 | CASSPRQGSQNQPQHF
TRBV19 | CASSIGDGLNTEAFF
TRBV29-1 | CSGYGTPMGTQYF
TRBV3-1/TRBV3-2 | CASSQGEAGEQFF
TRBV19 | CASGGTGYTEAFF
TRBV28 | CASSPLPGGTEAFF
TRBV5-5 | CASSFTTPSGRDTQYF
TRBV28 | CASSFAGYSTDTQYF
TRBV7-9 | CASSEGQPYEQYF
TRBV3-1/TRBV3-2 | CASSLGQSDEQFF
TRBV4-2 | CASSQGTGGDETQYF
TRBV15 | CATSRASGGADTQYF
TRBV7-9 | CASSSGPNQPQHF
TRBV6-1 | CASSDTPGGGNQPQHF
TRBV5-1 | CASSRQGGTTDTQYF
TRBV5-1 | CASSLYERANEKLFF
TRBV6-5 | CASSSGLSQPQHF
TRBV28 | CASQRVELGTEAFF
TRBV19 | CASSIVGHTDTQYF
TRBV18 | CASSPRGEDGAEAFF
TRBV19 | CASRGPGGETQYF
TRBV9 | CASSVSSAYNEQFF
TRBV7-9 | CASSQWPGELFF
TRBV24-1 | CATSDLGTSGVQETQYF
TRBV12-3/TRBV12-4 | CASSLRGLETQYF
TRBV6-4 | CASRQGLGTTEAFF
TRBV6-5 | CASSRGLIFGYTF
TRBV2 | CASNLGQGNEKLFF
TRBV18 | CASSPGQGGQPQHF
TRBV7-2 | CASSLRAGGLGETQYF
TRBV7-8 | CASRTDRTNSPLHF
TRBV11-2 | CASSGVATGGSNYGYTF
TRBV7-8 | CASSWTGPTLAEQFF
TRBV11-1 | CASSPGVFYGYTF
TRBV7-2 | CASSLDQGLFTEAFF
TRBV2 | CASRTTTSSYNEQFF
TRBV5-1 | CASSFGTSGGSTDTQYF
TRBV2 | CASREVYGYTF
TRBV7-9 | CASVAGAGETQYF
TRBV27 | CASSLSGAGQPQHF
TRBV6-5 | CASTYRGGATGGYTF
TRBV7-3 | CASSPSDREGSNQPQHF
TRBV7-6 | CASSLGRQGTDTQYF
TRBV12-3/TRBV12-4 | CASQGLNTGELFF
TRBV10-3 | CAISEWGPNSLGETQYF
TRBV6-2/TRBV6-3 | CASSRDDNYEQYF